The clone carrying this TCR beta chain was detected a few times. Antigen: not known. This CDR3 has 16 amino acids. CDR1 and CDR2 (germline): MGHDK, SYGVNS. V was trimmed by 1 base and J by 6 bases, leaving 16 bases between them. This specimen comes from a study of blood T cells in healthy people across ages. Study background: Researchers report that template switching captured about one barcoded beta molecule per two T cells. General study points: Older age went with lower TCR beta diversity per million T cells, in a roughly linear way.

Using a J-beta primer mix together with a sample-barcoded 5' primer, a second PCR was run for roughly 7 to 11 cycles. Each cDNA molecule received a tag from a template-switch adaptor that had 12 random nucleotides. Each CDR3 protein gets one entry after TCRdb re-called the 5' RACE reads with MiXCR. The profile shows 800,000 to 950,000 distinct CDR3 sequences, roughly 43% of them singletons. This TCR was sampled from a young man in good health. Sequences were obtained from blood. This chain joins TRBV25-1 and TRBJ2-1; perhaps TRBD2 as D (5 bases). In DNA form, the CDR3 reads TGTGCCAGCAGTGAATTCCGTAGTAGCGCCGGCAATGAGCAGTTCTTC. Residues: CASSEFRSSAGNEQFF.